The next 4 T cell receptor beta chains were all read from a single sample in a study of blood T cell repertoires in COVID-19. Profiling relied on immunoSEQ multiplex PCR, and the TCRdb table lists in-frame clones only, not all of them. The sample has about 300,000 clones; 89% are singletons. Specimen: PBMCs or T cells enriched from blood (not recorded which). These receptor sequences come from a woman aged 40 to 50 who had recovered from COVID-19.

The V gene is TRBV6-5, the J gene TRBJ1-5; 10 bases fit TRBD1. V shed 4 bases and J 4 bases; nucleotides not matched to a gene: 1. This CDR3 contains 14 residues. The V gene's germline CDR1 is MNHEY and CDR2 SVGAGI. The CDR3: CASSWGQGNQPQHF. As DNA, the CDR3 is TGTGCCAGCAGTTGGGGACAGGGGAATCAGCCCCAGCATTTT.

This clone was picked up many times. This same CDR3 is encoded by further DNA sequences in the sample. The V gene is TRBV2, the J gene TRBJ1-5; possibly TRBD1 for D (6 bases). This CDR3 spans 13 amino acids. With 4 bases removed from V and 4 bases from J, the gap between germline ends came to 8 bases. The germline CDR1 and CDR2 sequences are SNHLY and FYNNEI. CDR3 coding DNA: TGTGCCAGCAGTGGACAGGATAATCAGCCCCAGCATTTT. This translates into CASSGQDNQPQHF.

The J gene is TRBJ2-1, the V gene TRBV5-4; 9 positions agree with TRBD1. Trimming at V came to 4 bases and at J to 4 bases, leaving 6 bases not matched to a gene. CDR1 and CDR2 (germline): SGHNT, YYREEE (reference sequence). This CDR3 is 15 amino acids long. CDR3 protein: CASSDPGQGYNEQFF. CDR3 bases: TGTGCCAGCAGCGACCCGGGACAGGGTTACAATGAGCAGTTCTTC. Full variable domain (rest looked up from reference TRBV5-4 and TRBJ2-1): ETGVTQSPTHLIKTRGQQVTLRCSSQSGHNTVSWYQQALGQGPQFIFQYYREEENGRGNFPPRFSGLQFPNYSSELNVNALELDDSALYLCASSDPGQGYNEQFFGPGTRLTVL.

CDR3 sequence (DNA): TGTGCCAGTAGTATACGCTATGCTGGAAACACCATATATTTT. Protein sequence: CASSIRYAGNTIYF. V and J are TRBV19 and TRBJ1-3; D unclear. CDR3 length equals 14 residues. Trimming left V 2 bases short and J 2 bases short, with 7 bases between. Germline-derived CDR1 and CDR2 are LNHDA and SQIVND (reference sequence).